The 24 T cell receptor beta chains listed next were all sequenced from one sample in a study of T cell responses to AZD1222 COVID-19 vaccine. The method was immunoSEQ multiplex PCR; TCRdb's version includes in-frame clones alone and lacks a portion of them. The table includes about 100,000 clones, around 87% detected once. The input for sequencing was peripheral blood, taken 28 days after the second AZD1222 dose. Receptors were obtained from an adult who received the AZD1222 COVID-19 vaccine.

In this sample, this clone turned up once. The chain joins TRBV5-6 to TRBJ1-4, with 9 positions matching TRBD1. There are 16 residues in the CDR3. Germline lookup yields CDR1 SGHDT and CDR2 YYEEEE. V gave up 5 bases and J gave up 6 bases; unmatched junction bases: 11. The CDR3 DNA reads as TGTGCCAGCAGTACACCGGGACAGGGTCCAGATGAAAAACTGTTTTTT. Its translation: CASSTPGQGPDEKLFF.

The chain combines TRBV30 with TRBJ1-2, with D possibly TRBD1 on 5 matching bases. Germline assignment: CDR1 GTSNPN and CDR2 SVGIG (reference sequence). Deletions cut 2 bases from V and 5 bases from J, with 15 bases between. The CDR3 is 14 amino acids. CDR3 region: CAWSRGGARYGYTF. In nucleotides, the CDR3 is TGTGCCTGGAGTCGGGGAGGGGCGCGATATGGCTACACCTTC.

The chain joins TRBV6-1 to TRBJ2-1; possibly TRBD1 or TRBD2 for D (5 bases each). CDR3 size: 16 residues. Trimming pared 0 bases from V and 0 bases from J, leaving 9 bases between. The germline gives CDR1 MNHNS, CDR2 SASEGT. CDR3 DNA: TGTGCCAGCAGTGAAGCTTGGGGGAGCTCCTACAATGAGCAGTTCTTC. This encodes CASSEAWGSSYNEQFF.

The J gene is TRBJ2-3, the V gene TRBV2; possibly TRBD1 or TRBD2 for D (5 bases each). The germline V gene encodes CDR1 SNHLY and CDR2 FYNNEI. With 7 bases removed from V and 2 bases from J, the gap between germline ends came to 19 bases. CDR3 size: 16 residues. The CDR3: CASKGSSSEVTDTQYF. In DNA, the CDR3 is TGTGCCAGCAAGGGGAGCAGCTCTGAAGTCACAGATACGCAGTATTTT.

The J gene is TRBJ1-2, the V gene TRBV6-2 or TRBV6-3; 7 nucleotides line up with TRBD1. CDR1 and CDR2 from the germline V gene are MNHEY and SVGEGT. The trim removed 2 bases at V and 7 bases at J, leaving 10 bases unmatched. This CDR3 contains 15 residues. The CDR3 nucleotides are TGTGCCAGCAGTTACGTGAGACAGGGCGTTGGTGGCTACACCTTC. Protein: CASSYVRQGVGGYTF.

The chain has TRBV2 and TRBJ2-2, with TRBD2 matching 8 bases. The CDR3 runs 17 residues. V shed 5 bases and J 4 bases; nucleotides not matched to a gene: 12. Per the germline V gene, CDR1 is SNHLY and CDR2 is FYNNEI. The CDR3 DNA reads as TGTGCCAGCAGTCTTCGGGAGGGAGGGGTTAGCACCGGGGAGCTGTTTTTT. It codes for CASSLREGGVSTGELFF.

As DNA, the CDR3 is TGTGCCAGCAGTCGTACAGGAGAGACCCAGTACTTC. This translates into CASSRTGETQYF. The rearrangement links TRBV12-3 or TRBV12-4 to TRBJ2-5; D is possibly TRBD1 (5 bases). The V end lost 5 bases, the J end lost 4 bases, and 8 bases lay between the germline ends. CDR3 length: 12 residues.

A single count supports this clone. The V and J genes are TRBV6-2 or TRBV6-3 and TRBJ2-1; D not certain. Germline V gene data show CDR1 as MNHEY and CDR2 as SVGEGT. Trimming took off 4 bases at V and 4 bases at J, with 2 bases between the two ends. The CDR3 is 11 amino acids. In DNA, the CDR3 is TGTGCCAGCAGTTTTTACAATGAGCAGTTCTTC. Translating gives CASSFYNEQFF.

This chain links TRBV9 with TRBJ1-4; 10 nucleotides align to TRBD1. Germline V gene lookup returns CDR1 SGDLS and CDR2 YYNGEE. Trimming at V came to 3 bases and at J to 6 bases, leaving 5 bases not matched to a gene. This CDR3 is 15 amino acids long. The CDR3 reads CASSALDRGDEKLFF. In DNA, the CDR3 is TGTGCCAGCAGCGCCCTGGACAGGGGGGATGAAAAACTGTTTTTT.

This clone was counted a few times. This chain joins TRBV3-1 (or the pseudogene TRBV3-2) and TRBJ1-6; D is undetermined. This CDR3 is 16 amino acids long. V was clipped by 3 bases and J by 0 bases, with 9 bases between them. The germline CDR1 and CDR2 sequences are LGHDT and YNNKEL (reference sequence). The CDR3 bases are TGTGCCAGCAGCCACCCAGGCAGCTCCTATAATTCACCCCTCCACTTT. Amino acids: CASSHPGSSYNSPLHF.

The CDR3 sequence is CASSQEGPFGREKLFF. The CDR3 DNA reads TGTGCCAGCAGCCAAGAAGGGCCGTTCGGCAGGGAAAAACTGTTTTTT. The rearrangement uses TRBV3-1 (or the pseudogene TRBV3-2) and TRBJ1-4; D not resolved. The CDR3 consists of 16 residues. Germline V gene lookup returns CDR1 LGHDT and CDR2 YNNKEL (reference sequence). The germline V and J ends were trimmed by 0 bases and 8 bases, with 16 bases remaining between them.

The rearrangement joins TRBV6-5 to TRBJ1-1; possible D gene TRBD1, 5 bases. This CDR3 spans 14 amino acids. V lost 6 bases, J lost 4 bases, and 15 bases lay in between. Germline V lookup: CDR1 MNHEY, CDR2 SVGAGI. For the CDR3, the DNA is TGTGCCAGCAGCCTCGCGGGGGGGAGCACTGAAGCTTTCTTT. Its translation: CASSLAGGSTEAFF.

This rearrangement joins TRBV24-1 to TRBJ2-1; TRBD2 aligns across 12 bases. CDR3 length: 18 amino acids. From germline, CDR1 is KGHDR and CDR2 SFDVKD. J was trimmed by 5 bases and V by 8 bases; bases with no gene match: 15. Here the CDR3 reads CATIGLAGRITLNNEQFF. CDR3 DNA sequence: TGTGCCACCATTGGACTAGCGGGACGCATCACTTTAAACAATGAGCAGTTCTTC.

The chain carries TRBV5-1 and TRBJ2-7, with TRBD1 matching over 7 bases. The V segment lost 1 base and the J segment 6 bases; nucleotides outside the gene matches: 4. The V gene's germline CDR1 is SGHRS and CDR2 YFSETQ. The CDR3 runs 13 residues. This chain's CDR3 is CASSLYTGVEQYF. CDR3 DNA: TGCGCCAGCAGCTTGTATACAGGGGTCGAGCAGTACTTC. Drawing the rest from reference TRBV5-1 and TRBJ2-7, the complete variable domain is KAGVTQTPRYLIKTRGQQVTLSCSPISGHRSVSWYQQTPGQGLQFLFEYFSETQRNKGNFPGRFSGRQFSNSRSEMNVSTLELGDSALYLCASSLYTGVEQYFGPGTRLTVT.

This clone was seen a few times. The chain employs TRBV11-1 and TRBJ1-1, with a possible D match to TRBD1 (5 bases). Germline V CDR1 and CDR2: SGHAT, FQDESV (reference sequence). Trimming left V 4 bases short and J 4 bases short, with 10 bases between. CDR3 length: 13 residues. CDR3 sequence: CASSYGGVTEAFF. CDR3 DNA sequence: TGTGCCAGCAGCTATGGAGGGGTCACTGAAGCTTTCTTT.

This chain uses TRBV7-9 with TRBJ1-2; 10 bases map to TRBD1. Losses at the gene ends were 1 base for V and 4 bases for J; bases not matched to a gene: 0. The length of the CDR3 is 14 residues. Per the germline V gene, CDR1 is SEHNR and CDR2 is FQNEAQ (reference sequence). CDR3 in amino acids: CASSLGTGGYGYTF. The CDR3 nucleotides read TGTGCCAGCAGCTTAGGGACAGGGGGCTATGGCTACACCTTC.

The genes are TRBV10-3 and TRBJ2-3, with D perhaps TRBD2 (6 bases). Germline-derived CDR1 and CDR2 are ENHRY and SYGVKD. The V end lost 3 bases, the J end lost 2 bases, and 12 bases lay between the germline ends. This CDR3 spans 15 amino acids. CDR3 nucleotides: TGTGCCATCAGTGAAGAACGGGACTTCACAGATACGCAGTATTTT. Protein product: CAISEERDFTDTQYF.

This chain links TRBV11-2 with TRBJ2-7, with 9 bases fitting TRBD1. Trimming removed 4 bases from V and 2 bases from J; junction bases left unmatched: 6. CDR3 length equals 15 residues. The germline V gene encodes CDR1 SGHAT and CDR2 FQNNGV. The CDR3 is CASSYDRDRAYEQYF. In DNA form, the CDR3 reads TGTGCCAGCAGCTACGACCGGGACAGGGCCTACGAGCAGTACTTC.

The chain has TRBV19 and TRBJ2-1; 8 bases agree with TRBD1. Unmatched junction bases numbered 9, after V lost 3 bases and J lost 14 bases. The CDR3 extends over 13 amino acids. The V gene's germline CDR1 is LNHDA and CDR2 SQIVND (reference sequence). In nucleotides, the CDR3 is TGTGCCAGTAGTATCGGGACAGGCTATAAAAAGTTCTTC. Its translation: CASSIGTGYKKFF.

This clone was detected only a few times. The chain couples TRBV5-1 to TRBJ1-1; the D gene is possibly TRBD1 (5 bases). The ends were cut back, 0 bases at V and 0 bases at J, with 12 bases in the middle. CDR1 SGHRS and CDR2 YFSETQ come from the germline V gene. This CDR3 is 16 amino acids long. CDR3 in amino acids: CASSLGGSQMNTEAFF. CDR3 in DNA: TGCGCCAGCAGCTTGGGGGGGAGCCAGATGAACACTGAAGCTTTCTTT. Complete variable domain (other parts from reference TRBV5-1 and TRBJ1-1): KAGVTQTPRYLIKTRGQQVTLSCSPISGHRSVSWYQQTPGQGLQFLFEYFSETQRNKGNFPGRFSGRQFSNSRSEMNVSTLELGDSALYLCASSLGGSQMNTEAFFGQGTRLTVV.

The chain employs TRBV2 and TRBJ2-5, with D perhaps TRBD2 (5 bases). The CDR3 is 12 residues long. Germline loops: CDR1 SNHLY, CDR2 FYNNEI. V was trimmed by 6 bases and J by 5 bases, leaving 10 bases between them. CDR3 sequence (DNA): TGTGCCAGCAGCGTACTAGGGGAGACCCAGTACTTC. The encoded protein is CASSVLGETQYF.

The rearrangement joins TRBV30 to TRBJ1-4, with TRBD1 matching over 7 bases. Germline V gene data show CDR1 as GTSNPN and CDR2 as SVGIG (reference sequence). The V gene end was trimmed by 2 bases and the J gene end by 8 bases; junction bases not matched to a gene: 5. The CDR3 spans 13 residues. CDR3 in amino acids: CAWSRQGEEKLFF. The CDR3 DNA sequence: TGTGCCTGGAGTAGGCAGGGGGAAGAAAAACTGTTTTTT.

The chain combines TRBV6-5 with TRBJ1-1; TRBD1 might be the D (5 bases). V dropped 2 bases and J dropped 4 bases, with 8 bases sitting between them. Germline V gene sequence: CDR1 MNHEY, CDR2 SVGAGI. CDR3 length: 13 amino acids. The CDR3 nucleotides read TGTGCCAGCAGTTACGCGGGGGGCACTGAAGCTTTCTTT. It translates to CASSYAGGTEAFF.

V and J are TRBV2 and TRBJ1-1, with 7 bases aligning to TRBD1. Germline V lookup: CDR1 SNHLY, CDR2 FYNNEI. V was clipped by 2 bases and J by 0 bases; unmatched bases: 12. CDR3 length equals 18 residues. The CDR3 bases are TGTGCCAGCAGTGAAAGAGGGGGCCGTTACTTAATGAACACTGAAGCTTTCTTT. This gives the protein CASSERGGRYLMNTEAFF.